This entry lists 4 T cell receptor beta chains sequenced from one sample in a study of blood T cell repertoires in COVID-19. Profiling relied on immunoSEQ multiplex PCR, and the TCRdb table lists in-frame clones only, not all of them. The sample has approximately 61,000 clones, 75% to 90% seen once. The sequenced sample consisted of peripheral blood. These receptors originate from a human donor in a cohort sampled during active COVID-19.

The chain uses TRBV10-1 and TRBJ1-1; no clear D. The CDR3 spans 14 residues. Trimming left V 4 bases short and J 0 bases short, with 9 bases between. Germline V lookup: CDR1 WNHNN, CDR2 SYGVQD (reference sequence). The CDR3 loop is CASSVSPLNTEAFF. In nucleotides, the CDR3 is TGCGCCAGCAGTGTTTCTCCCCTGAACACTGAAGCTTTCTTT.

The rearrangement joins TRBV27 to TRBJ2-3, with 10 bases matching TRBD1. With V trimmed by 6 bases and J by 7 bases, 19 bases remained unmatched. CDR3 length equals 18 residues. Germline V gives CDR1 MNHEY, CDR2 SMNVEV (reference sequence). CDR3 DNA sequence: TGTGCCAGCAGACAAGGATGGGGACAGGGGCTTTCTCGGAATACGCAGTATTTT. Protein product: CASRQGWGQGLSRNTQYF.

V gene TRBV28 combines with J gene TRBJ1-4, with 8 nucleotides matching TRBD1. Trimming removed 2 bases from V and 7 bases from J; junction bases left unmatched: 12. CDR3 length equals 17 residues. Germline lookup yields CDR1 MDHEN and CDR2 SYDVKM. The CDR3 here is CASSLNRGAGGFEKLFF. CDR3 bases: TGTGCCAGCAGTTTAAACCGGGGGGCAGGGGGCTTTGAAAAACTGTTTTTT.

The V gene is TRBV18, the J gene TRBJ2-1, with 7 bases aligning to TRBD1. Germline CDR1 KGHSH, CDR2 LQKENI. V lost 3 bases and J lost 6; bases outside the gene matches: 8. There are 15 residues in the CDR3. The DNA of the CDR3 is TGTGCCAGCTCACCTCCTCAGGGACAGCTCAATGAGCAGTTCTTC. The encoded protein is CASSPPQGQLNEQFF.